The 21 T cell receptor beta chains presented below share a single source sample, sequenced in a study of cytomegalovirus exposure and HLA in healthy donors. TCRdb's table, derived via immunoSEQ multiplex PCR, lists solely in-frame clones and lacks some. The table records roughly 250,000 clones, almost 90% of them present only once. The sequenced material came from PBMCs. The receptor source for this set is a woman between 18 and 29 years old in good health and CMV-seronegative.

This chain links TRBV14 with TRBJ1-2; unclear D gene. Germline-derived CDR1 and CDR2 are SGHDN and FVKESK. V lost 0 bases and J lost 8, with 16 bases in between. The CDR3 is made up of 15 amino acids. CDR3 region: CASSQDQGPSSGYTF. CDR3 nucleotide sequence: TGTGCCAGCAGCCAAGATCAAGGCCCGTCTAGCGGCTACACCTTC.

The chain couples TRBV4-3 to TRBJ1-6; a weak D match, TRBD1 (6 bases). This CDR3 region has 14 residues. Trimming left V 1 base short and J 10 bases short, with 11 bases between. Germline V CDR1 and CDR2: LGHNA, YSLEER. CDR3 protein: CASSQVTGISPLHF. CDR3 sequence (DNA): TGCGCCAGCAGCCAAGTTACAGGGATATCACCCCTCCACTTT.

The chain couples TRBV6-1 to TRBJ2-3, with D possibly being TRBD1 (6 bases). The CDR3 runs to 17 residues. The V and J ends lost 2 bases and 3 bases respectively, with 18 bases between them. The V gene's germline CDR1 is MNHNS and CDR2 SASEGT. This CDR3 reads CASSERKTGRWTDTQYF. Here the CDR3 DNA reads TGTGCCAGCAGTGAAAGGAAGACAGGCCGGTGGACAGATACGCAGTATTTT.

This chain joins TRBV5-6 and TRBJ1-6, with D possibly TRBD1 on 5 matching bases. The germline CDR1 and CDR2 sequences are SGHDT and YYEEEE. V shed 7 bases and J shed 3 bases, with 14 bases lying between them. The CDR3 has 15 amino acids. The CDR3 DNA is TGTGCCAGCGTCTTAGGGGCGGACTATAATTCACCCCTCCACTTT. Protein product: CASVLGADYNSPLHF.

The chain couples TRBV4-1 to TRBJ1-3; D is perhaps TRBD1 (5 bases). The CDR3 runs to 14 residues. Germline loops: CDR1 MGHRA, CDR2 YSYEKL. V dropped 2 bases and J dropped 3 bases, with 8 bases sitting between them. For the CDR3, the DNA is TGCGCCAGCAGCCAACGGACAAGTGGAAACACCATATATTTT. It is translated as CASSQRTSGNTIYF.

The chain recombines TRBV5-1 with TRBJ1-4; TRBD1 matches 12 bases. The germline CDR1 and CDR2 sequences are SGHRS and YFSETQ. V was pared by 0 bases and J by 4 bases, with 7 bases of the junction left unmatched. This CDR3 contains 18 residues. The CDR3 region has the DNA TGCGCCAGCAGCTTGGCGGGACAGGGGGCAATCGGTAATGAAAAACTGTTTTTT. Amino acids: CASSLAGQGAIGNEKLFF.

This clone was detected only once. This CDR3 is CASKGQGKGYGYTF. The CDR3 nucleotides are TGTGCCAGCAAGGGACAGGGGAAAGGCTATGGCTACACCTTC. The V gene is TRBV5-6, the J gene TRBJ1-2, with TRBD1 matching 10 bases. The CDR3 contains 14 residues. Germline loops: CDR1 SGHDT, CDR2 YYEEEE. The ends lost 6 bases at V and 4 bases at J; junction bases unmatched: 6.

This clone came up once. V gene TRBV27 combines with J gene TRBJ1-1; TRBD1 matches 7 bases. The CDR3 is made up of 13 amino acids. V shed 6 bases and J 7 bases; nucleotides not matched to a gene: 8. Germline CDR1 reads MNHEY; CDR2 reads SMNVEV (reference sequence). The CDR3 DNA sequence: TGTGCCAGCAGGGATATACAGGGGCTTGAAGCTTTCTTT. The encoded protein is CASRDIQGLEAFF.

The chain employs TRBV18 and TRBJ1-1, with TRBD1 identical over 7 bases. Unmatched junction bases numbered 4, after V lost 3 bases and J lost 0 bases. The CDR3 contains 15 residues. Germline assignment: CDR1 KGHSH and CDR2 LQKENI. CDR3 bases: TGTGCCAGCTCACCCATCCAGGGGGTGAACACTGAAGCTTTCTTT. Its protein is CASSPIQGVNTEAFF.

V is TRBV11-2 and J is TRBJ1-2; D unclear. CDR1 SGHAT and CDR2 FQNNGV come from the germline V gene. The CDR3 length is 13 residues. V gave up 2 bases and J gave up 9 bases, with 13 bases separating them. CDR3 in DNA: TGTGCCAGCAGCTTATTGTTACAGAAGCGCTACACCTTC. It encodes CASSLLLQKRYTF.

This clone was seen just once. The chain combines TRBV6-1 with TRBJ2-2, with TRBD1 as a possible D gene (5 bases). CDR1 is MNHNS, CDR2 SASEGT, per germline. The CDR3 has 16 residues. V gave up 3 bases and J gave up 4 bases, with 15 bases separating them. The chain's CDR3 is CASSDLAGFITGELFF. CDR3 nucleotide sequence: TGTGCCAGCAGTGACCTCGCAGGGTTTATCACCGGGGAGCTGTTTTTT.

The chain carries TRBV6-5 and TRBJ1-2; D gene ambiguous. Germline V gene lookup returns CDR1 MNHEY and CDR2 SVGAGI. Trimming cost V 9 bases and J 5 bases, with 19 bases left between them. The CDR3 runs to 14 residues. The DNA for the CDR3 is TGTGCCAGTATGATGGACTCCTCGGCTTATGGCTACACCTTC. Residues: CASMMDSSAYGYTF.

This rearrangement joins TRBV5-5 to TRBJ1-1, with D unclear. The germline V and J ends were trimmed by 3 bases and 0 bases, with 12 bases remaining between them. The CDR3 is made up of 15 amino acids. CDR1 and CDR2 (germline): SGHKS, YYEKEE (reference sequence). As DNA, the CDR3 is TGTGCCAGCAGCTCGCTCGGTGACATGAACACTGAAGCTTTCTTT. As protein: CASSSLGDMNTEAFF.

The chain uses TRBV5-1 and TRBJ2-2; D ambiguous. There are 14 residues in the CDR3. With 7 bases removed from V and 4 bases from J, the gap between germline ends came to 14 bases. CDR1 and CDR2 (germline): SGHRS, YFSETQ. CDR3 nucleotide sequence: TGCGCCAGCCAGGCTGGCGCCGGCACCGGGGAGCTGTTTTTT. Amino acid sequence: CASQAGAGTGELFF. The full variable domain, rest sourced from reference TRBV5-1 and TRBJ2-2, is KAGVTQTPRYLIKTRGQQVTLSCSPISGHRSVSWYQQTPGQGLQFLFEYFSETQRNKGNFPGRFSGRQFSNSRSEMNVSTLELGDSALYLCASQAGAGTGELFFGEGSRLTVL.

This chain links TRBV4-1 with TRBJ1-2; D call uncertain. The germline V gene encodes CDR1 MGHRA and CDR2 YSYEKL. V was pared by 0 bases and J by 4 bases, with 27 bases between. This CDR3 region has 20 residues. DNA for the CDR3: TGCGCCAGCAGCCAAGATTGGCGCGGCGCGGGTTCCCCCCCTTCCTATGGCTACACCTTC. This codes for CASSQDWRGAGSPPSYGYTF.

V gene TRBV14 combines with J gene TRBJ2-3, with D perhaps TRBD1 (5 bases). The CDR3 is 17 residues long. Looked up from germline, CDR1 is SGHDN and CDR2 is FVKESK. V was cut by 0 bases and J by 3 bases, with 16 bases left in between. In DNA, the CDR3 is TGTGCCAGCAGCCAAGAATTAAGGGCAGGGTTTACAGATACGCAGTATTTT. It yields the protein CASSQELRAGFTDTQYF.

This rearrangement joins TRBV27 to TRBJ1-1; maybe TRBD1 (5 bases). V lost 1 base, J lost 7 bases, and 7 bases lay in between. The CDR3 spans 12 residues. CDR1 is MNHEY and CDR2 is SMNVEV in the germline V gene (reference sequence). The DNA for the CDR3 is TGTGCCAGCAGTTTATGGGGGGGTGAAGCTTTCTTT. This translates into CASSLWGGEAFF.

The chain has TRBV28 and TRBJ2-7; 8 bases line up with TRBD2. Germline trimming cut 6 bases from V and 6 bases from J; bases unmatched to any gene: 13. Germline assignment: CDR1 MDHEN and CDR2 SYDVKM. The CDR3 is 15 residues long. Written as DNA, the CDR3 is TGTGCCAGCAGCACCTTCACCGGGGGGGACGCCGAGCAGTACGTC. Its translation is CASSTFTGGDAEQYV.

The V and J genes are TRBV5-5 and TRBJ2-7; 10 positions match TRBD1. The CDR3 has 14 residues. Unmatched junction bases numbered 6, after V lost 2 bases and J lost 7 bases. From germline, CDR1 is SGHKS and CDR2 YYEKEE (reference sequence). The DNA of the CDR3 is TGTGCCAGCAGCTTTTTCGGGACAGGGGAGGAGCAGTACGTC. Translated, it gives CASSFFGTGEEQYV.

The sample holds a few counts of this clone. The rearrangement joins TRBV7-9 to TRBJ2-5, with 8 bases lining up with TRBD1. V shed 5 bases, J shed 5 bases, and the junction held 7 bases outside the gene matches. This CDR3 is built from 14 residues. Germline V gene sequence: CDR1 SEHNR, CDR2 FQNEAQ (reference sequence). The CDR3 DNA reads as TGTGCCAGCAGCCTCAGGGGGCTGGGGGAGACCCAGTACTTC. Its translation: CASSLRGLGETQYF.

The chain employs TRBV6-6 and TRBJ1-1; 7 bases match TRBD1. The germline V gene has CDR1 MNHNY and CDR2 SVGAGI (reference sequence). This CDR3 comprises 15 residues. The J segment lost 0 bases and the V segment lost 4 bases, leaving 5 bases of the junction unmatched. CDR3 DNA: TGTGCCAGCAGTTCACCGGGACAGATGAACACTGAAGCTTTCTTT. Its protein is CASSSPGQMNTEAFF.